Described below is a single TCR beta chain sequence and its context. Its specificity is not known. At one end the junction does not follow the germline gene, possibly because of a read error. TCRbeta libraries were built with three rounds of nested PCR, modified from ARM-PCR. Each CDR3 protein is one row after TCRdb ran MiXCR on the multiplex PCR reads. The sample consists of fewer than 90,000 distinct CDR3 sequences, about 77% of them appearing once. The record originates from a study of tumor and adjacent non-tumor tissue in lung cancer. Study as a whole: On average, productive TCRbeta reads reached around 4 million per sample. Findings and limits, study-wide: Compared with tumor, normal lung showed significantly lower TCR diversity.

The CDR3 runs to 17 residues. The germline CDR1 and CDR2 sequences are LGHNA and YNFKEQ. The template was RNA from unsorted bulk tissue. This non-tumor lung sample came from over 3 cm beyond the tumor edge. V gene TRBV4-2 combines with J gene TRBJ2-2; the match to TRBD2 covers 8 bases. This clonotype was sampled from a woman between 50 and 59 years old with non-small cell lung cancer. Sequencing was done on a sample of distant non-tumor lung tissue. In DNA, the CDR3 is TGTGCCAGAAGCCAAGAAGTTGTCGGCGGGAGGACCGGGGTGCTGTTTTTT. Encoded protein: CARSQEVVGGRTGVLFF.